The entry that follows covers one TCR beta chain sequence. Assay used: immunoSEQ multiplex PCR; TCRdb lists only in-frame clones, some missing. The sample lists some 120,000 clones; 88% were seen once. Noted time point: blood 2 weeks post-SBRT. Treatment noted: 15 Gy SBRT to primary tumor, nephrectomy 4 weeks later. Radiation-treated patients gave blood at baseline, week 2 and week 4. This record comes from a study of radiation and T cells in renal cell carcinoma. The CDR3 spans 15 residues. The ends were cut back, 1 base at V and 5 bases at J, with 14 bases in the middle. Per the germline V gene, CDR1 is SGHTA and CDR2 is FQGNSA.

Here the sequenced sample was blood, taken from a patient whose treatment included radiotherapy and nephrectomy. This clonotype was sampled from a woman aged 70-85 years with renal cell carcinoma. V gene TRBV7-2 combines with J gene TRBJ2-5; D is ambiguous. In nucleotides, the CDR3 is TGTGCCAGCAGCTTAGAACCCAGGATACAGGAGACCCAGTACTTC. This codes for CASSLEPRIQETQYF.